This T cell receptor beta chain originates from a study of blood T cell repertoires in COVID-19. Trimming removed 6 bases from V and 5 bases from J; junction bases left unmatched: 6. Germline-derived CDR1 and CDR2 are ENHRY and SYGVKD. The CDR3 runs 16 residues. Profiling relied on immunoSEQ multiplex PCR, and the TCRdb table lists in-frame clones only, not all of them. There are 180,000 or so clones in the sample; more than 70% occur only once, and around 5.7% lies in the top ten. Each participant's cohort was designated according to participant-reported clinical history. The sequencing input was PBMCs or T cells enriched from blood (not recorded which). The chain has TRBV10-3 and TRBJ2-1, with 14 bases fitting TRBD2. This TCR was sampled from a man between 40 and 49 years old with acute COVID-19. The DNA for the CDR3 is TGTGCCATCAGGCCCCCGGGACTAGCGGGGGACAATGAGCAGTTCTTC. Its protein product is CAIRPPGLAGDNEQFF.